This T cell receptor (beta chain) came from a study of response to subunit inactivated influenza vaccine. The CDR3 covers 19 residues. Germline CDR1 reads MNHEY; CDR2 reads SVGAGI. The ends lost 0 bases at V and 0 bases at J; junction bases unmatched: 7. This clonotype has a handful of counts. One entry per CDR3 protein results from TCRdb running MiXCR on the RT-PCR reads. The sample has roughly 540,000 distinct CDR3 sequences; roughly a quarter are singletons. The sample was also reused in another study, on T cells expressing NK-cell markers. According to that study: TCR beta cDNA was made by 5'RACE template switching with UMIs. More than 5 donors carried dominant NKG2C+ clonotypes that made up roughly 1.0-7.0% of their CD8+ T cells. Clarity on HCMV specificity was lacking for the expanded NKG2C+ T cell clones.

The specimen was CD4+ T cells sorted from PBMCs, collected about 11 days after vaccination. This TCR came from a man in his fifties or sixties who received an inactivated influenza vaccine. The chain is built from TRBV6-5 and TRBJ2-6; 8 nucleotides agree with TRBD2. The CDR3 DNA reads as TGTGCCAGCAGTTACTCTCCGCTAGCGGGCTCCTCTGGGGCCAACGTCCTGACTTTC. Translating it yields CASSYSPLAGSSGANVLTF.